These T cell receptor beta chains were read from a single sample in a study of lymphopenia after photon versus proton radiotherapy. TCRdb keeps only in-frame clones here, not all; method: immunoSEQ multiplex PCR. The data hold over 15,000 clones, with more than 75% observed a single time. Specimen: peripheral blood, collected from a patient treated with proton-based radiotherapy. Receptors originate from an older man with pancreatic cancer. Each CDR3 is given with its conserved first and last residue. The D gene is left open where the match is weak. Only some rows state a clone size, as once, few, many or a class for expanded clones.

TRBD2,TRBJ2-7,TRBV27,-,CASSPGAGRGEQYF,TGTGCCAGCAGTCCCGGAGCGGGAAGGGGCGAGCAGTACTTC
-,TRBJ1-1,TRBV6-6,-,CASSSMGGIYF,TGTGCCAGCAGTTCCATGGGGGGAATTTACTTT
-,TRBJ2-2,TRBV19,-,CASSTQGSTGELFF,TGTGCCAGTAGTACCCAAGGGAGCACCGGGGAGCTGTTTTTT
-,TRBJ1-5,TRBV5-6,-,CASSLGPNQPQHF,TGTGCCAGCAGTCTTGGGCCCAATCAGCCCCAGCATTTT
-,TRBJ2-3,TRBV6-5,-,CASSYADRTDTQYF,TGTGCCAGCAGTTACGCAGACCGCACAGATACGCAGTATTTT
TRBD1,TRBJ1-1,TRBV6-1,-,CASSDPGTGNEAFF,TGTGCCAGCAGTGACCCCGGGACAGGGAATGAAGCTTTCTTT
-,TRBJ2-2,TRBV5-1,-,CASSLLEGIYTGELFF,TGCGCCAGCAGCTTGTTGGAAGGGATTTACACCGGGGAGCTGTTTTTT
TRBD2,TRBJ2-5,TRBV13,-,CASSQGTSGGETQYF,TGTGCCAGCAGCCAAGGGACTAGTGGGGGGGAGACCCAGTACTTC
-,TRBJ2-1,TRBV6-5,-,CASSTFRGDEQFF,TGTGCCAGCAGCACCTTTCGGGGCGATGAGCAGTTCTTC
-,TRBJ2-1,TRBV29-1,-,CSVGGGGLRNEQFF,TGCAGCGTTGGCGGCGGGGGCCTTCGCAATGAGCAGTTCTTC
-,TRBJ1-1,TRBV6-5,-,CASSKPREGPASFF,TGTGCCAGCAGTAAACCGCGGGAGGGACCCGCCTCTTTCTTT
-,TRBJ1-3,TRBV19,-,CASTSLGSSGNTIYF,TGTGCCAGTACGTCCCTCGGGAGCTCTGGAAACACCATATATTTT
-,TRBJ1-1,TRBV5-6,-,CASSPRDGTEAFF,TGTGCCAGCAGCCCCAGGGACGGCACTGAAGCTTTCTTT
-,TRBJ2-5,TRBV19,-,CASSLGPRKQETQYF,TGTGCCAGTAGTTTGGGGCCGAGGAAGCAAGAGACCCAGTACTTC
-,TRBJ1-2,TRBV30,-,CAWSVFVGGYTF,TGTGCCTGGAGTGTTTTTGTGGGGGGCTACACCTTC
TRBD1,TRBJ2-7,TRBV6-1,-,CASEVGQGAYEQYF,TGTGCCAGCGAGGTCGGCCAGGGGGCTTACGAGCAGTACTTC
TRBD1,TRBJ2-7,TRBV18,once,CASSPEGAHEQYF,TGTGCCAGCTCACCCGAGGGGGCTCACGAGCAGTACTTC
-,TRBJ1-2,TRBV9,-,CASSVVQGGSDGYTF,TGTGCCAGCAGCGTAGTCCAGGGTGGATCGGACGGCTACACCTTC
TRBD2,TRBJ2-1,TRBV7-9,-,CASSLLGLAYNEQFF,TGTGCCAGCAGCTTATTGGGACTAGCTTACAATGAGCAGTTCTTC
-,TRBJ2-5,TRBV2,-,CASSPDRFQETQYF,TGTGCCAGCAGTCCTGACAGGTTCCAAGAGACCCAGTACTTC
TRBD2,TRBJ2-3,TRBV5-4,-,CASSARLAGGSTDTQYF,TGTGCCAGCAGCGCTAGACTAGCGGGAGGGAGCACAGATACGCAGTATTTT
-,TRBJ1-3,TRBV7-9,-,CASSLTSDTIYF,TGTGCCAGCAGCCTTACATCGGACACCATATATTTT
TRBD1,TRBJ1-3,TRBV6-1,few,CASSLPGTVSTIYF,TGTGCCAGCAGTCTCCCCGGGACAGTCAGCACCATATATTTT
-,TRBJ2-5,TRBV19,few,CASSAGAAGSSGTQYF,TGTGCCAGTAGTGCCGGAGCAGCCGGATCTTCGGGGACCCAGTACTTC
-,TRBJ2-6,TRBV19,-,CASEPHRAGGANVLTF,TGTGCCAGTGAACCCCACAGGGCTGGTGGGGCCAACGTCCTGACTTTC
TRBD1,TRBJ2-7,TRBV27,-,CASSFGQGYYYEQYF,TGTGCCAGCAGTTTTGGACAGGGATACTACTACGAGCAGTACTTC
TRBD1,TRBJ1-1,TRBV2,-,CASRVGQGNTEAFF,TGTGCCAGCAGGGTAGGACAGGGGAACACTGAAGCTTTCTTT
-,TRBJ2-2,TRBV10-1,-,CASRDGAGDTGELFF,TGCGCCAGCAGGGACGGGGCAGGGGACACCGGGGAGCTGTTTTTT
TRBD1,TRBJ2-7,TRBV5-1,once,CASSSPGQTYEQYF,TGCGCCAGCAGCTCACCGGGACAGACCTACGAGCAGTACTTC
TRBD1,TRBJ2-1,TRBV11-3,once,CASSTWTGSPYNEQFF,TGTGCCAGCAGCACTTGGACAGGGAGCCCCTACAATGAGCAGTTCTTC
TRBD2,TRBJ2-7,TRBV11-2,-,CASSPSPGLADSYEQYF,TGTGCCAGCAGCCCCTCTCCGGGACTAGCGGACTCCTACGAGCAGTACTTC
-,TRBJ2-7,TRBV5-1,-,CASSPVVGGFYEQYF,TGCGCCAGCAGCCCGGTAGTGGGGGGCTTCTACGAGCAGTACTTC
-,TRBJ2-6,TRBV11-2,-,CASSSQGATPSGANVLTF,TGTGCCAGCAGCTCTCAGGGTGCCACTCCCTCTGGGGCCAACGTCCTGACTTTC
-,TRBJ1-4,TRBV5-1,-,CASSLGGQTNEKLFF,TGCGCCAGCAGCTTGGGAGGGCAGACTAATGAAAAACTGTTTTTT
-,TRBJ2-1,TRBV19,-,CASIGKGESGRYNEQFF,TGTGCCAGTATAGGCAAGGGCGAGAGCGGTCGGTACAATGAGCAGTTCTTC
-,TRBJ1-2,TRBV10-1,-,CASSESTAEDWSGYTF,TGCGCCAGCAGTGAGTCGACGGCGGAGGACTGGAGTGGCTACACCTTC
-,TRBJ2-6,TRBV5-1,once,CASSVASGDVLTF,TGCGCCAGCAGCGTGGCCTCGGGCGACGTCCTGACTTTC
-,TRBJ1-4,TRBV30,-,CAWSVGLSEKLFF,TGTGCCTGGAGTGTTGGGCTGAGCGAAAAACTGTTTTTT
TRBD2,TRBJ2-1,TRBV19,once,CASSFSSGGFYNEQFF,TGTGCCAGTAGTTTCTCTAGCGGGGGGTTTTACAATGAGCAGTTCTTC
-,TRBJ2-1,TRBV2,-,CASHSYNEQFF,TGTGCCAGCCACTCCTACAATGAGCAGTTCTTC
TRBD2,TRBJ2-3,TRBV5-5,-,CASSLSTSGRTDTQYF,TGTGCCAGCAGCTTATCTACTAGCGGGAGGACAGATACGCAGTATTTT
-,TRBJ1-1,TRBV7-2,-,CASSLDPGTEAFF,TGTGCCAGCAGCTTAGATCCGGGCACTGAAGCTTTCTTT
-,TRBJ1-5,TRBV2,-,CASTLGRGVQPQHF,TGTGCCAGCACCCTGGGCAGGGGAGTTCAGCCCCAGCATTTT
-,TRBJ1-1,TRBV11-2,-,CASSLEGLVNTEAFF,TGTGCCAGCAGCTTAGAAGGGCTCGTGAACACTGAAGCTTTCTTT
-,TRBJ2-2,TRBV6-6,few,CASRVGTGELFF,TGTGCCAGCCGGGTGGGTACGGGGGAGCTGTTTTTT
-,TRBJ2-1,TRBV11-3,-,CASRGPEVPHNEQFF,TGTGCCAGCAGGGGACCAGAGGTCCCACACAATGAGCAGTTCTTC
-,TRBJ1-5,TRBV21-1,-,CASSQGNSNQPQHF,TGTGCCAGCAGCCAAGGGAATAGCAATCAGCCCCAGCATTTT
-,TRBJ2-7,TRBV15,-,CATSRDSGRGFSYEQYF,TGTGCCACCAGCAGAGATAGTGGCAGGGGTTTCTCCTACGAGCAGTACTTC
-,TRBJ2-7,TRBV7-9,-,CASSFSSYEQYF,TGTGCCAGCAGCTTTTCCTCCTACGAGCAGTACTTC
-,TRBJ2-7,TRBV6-5,-,CASLNDRPHEQYF,TGTGCCAGCTTAAACGACAGGCCCCACGAGCAGTACTTC
-,TRBJ1-3,TRBV30,few,CAWSPDRTLYF,TGTGCCTGGAGTCCCGACAGGACTCTATATTTT
TRBD1,TRBJ1-3,TRBV9,-,CASSHSWDRGSGNTIYF,TGTGCCAGCAGTCACTCCTGGGACAGGGGATCTGGAAACACCATATATTTT
-,TRBJ2-3,TRBV2,-,CASSLQGDTQYF,TGTGCCAGCAGTTTACAGGGAGATACGCAGTATTTT
-,TRBJ2-2,TRBV7-2,-,CASSFETGRAGELFF,TGTGCCAGCAGCTTTGAGACAGGTCGGGCCGGGGAGCTGTTTTTT
-,TRBJ2-3,TRBV30,-,CAWSVRGGGYTDTQYF,TGTGCCTGGAGTGTACGCGGGGGCGGTTACACAGATACGCAGTATTTT
TRBD1,TRBJ2-3,TRBV5-4,-,CASSPTGGVDTQYF,TGTGCCAGCAGCCCCACAGGGGGCGTAGATACGCAGTATTTT
TRBD1,TRBJ1-6,TRBV5-1,-,CASSSGDSYNSPLHF,TGCGCCAGCAGCTCCGGGGACAGTTATAATTCACCCCTCCACTTT